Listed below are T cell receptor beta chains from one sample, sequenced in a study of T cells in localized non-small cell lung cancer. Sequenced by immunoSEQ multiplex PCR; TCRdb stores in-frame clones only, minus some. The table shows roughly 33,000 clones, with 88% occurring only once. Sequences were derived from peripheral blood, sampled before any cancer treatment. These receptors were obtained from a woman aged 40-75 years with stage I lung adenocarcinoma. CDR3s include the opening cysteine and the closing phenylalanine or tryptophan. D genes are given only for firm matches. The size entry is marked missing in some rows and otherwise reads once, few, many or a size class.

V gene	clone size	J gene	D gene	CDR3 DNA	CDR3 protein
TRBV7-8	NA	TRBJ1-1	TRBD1	TGTGCCAGCAGCTTGGGGACAGGGAGTACTGAAGCTTTCTTT	CASSLGTGSTEAFF
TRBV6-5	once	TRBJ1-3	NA	TGCGCCAGCAGCCCCGACTGGAGCTCTGGAAACACCATATATTTT	CASSPDWSSGNTIYF
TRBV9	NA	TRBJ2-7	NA	TGTGCCAGCAGCGTAGGACGCGAAGTAGACGAGCAGTACTTC	CASSVGREVDEQYF
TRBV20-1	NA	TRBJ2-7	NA	TGCAGTGCTAAGAAGCTCTACGAGCAGTACTTC	CSAKKLYEQYF
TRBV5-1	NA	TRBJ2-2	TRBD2	TGCGCCAGCAGCTTGGTTGCGGGGGGCCCGAACACCGGGGAGCTGTTTTTT	CASSLVAGGPNTGELFF
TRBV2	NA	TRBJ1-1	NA	TGTGCCAGCAGTTTGAGAGGCGCTGAAGCTTTCTTT	CASSLRGAEAFF
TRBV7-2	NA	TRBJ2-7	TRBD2	TGTGCCAGCGAACCTCGGACTAGCGGGGCTTACGAGCAGTACTTC	CASEPRTSGAYEQYF
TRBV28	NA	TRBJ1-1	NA	TGTGCCAGCAGTTTAGCAGGGAACGGGGTGAACACTGAAGCTTTCTTT	CASSLAGNGVNTEAFF
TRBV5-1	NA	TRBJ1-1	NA	TGCGCCAGCAGCTTGGCGGGGAACACTGAAGCTTTCTTT	CASSLAGNTEAFF
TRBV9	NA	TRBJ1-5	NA	TGTGCCAGCAGCGTAGACTCGGGGATAGGGCAGCCCCAGCATTTT	CASSVDSGIGQPQHF
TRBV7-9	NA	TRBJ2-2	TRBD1	TGTGCCAGCCGCCCCGTCCAGGGGGCCGCCACCGGGGAGCTGTTTTTT	CASRPVQGAATGELFF
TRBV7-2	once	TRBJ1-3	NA	TGTGCCAGCAGCTTAGAGTCGAGCTCTGGAAACACCATATATTTT	CASSLESSSGNTIYF
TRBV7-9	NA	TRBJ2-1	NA	TGTGCCAGCAGCTTAGCGGGGGGCCTCTTCACATACAATGAGCAGTTCTTC	CASSLAGGLFTYNEQFF
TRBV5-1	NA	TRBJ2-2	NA	TGCGCCAGCGGAGAGGCCCAACCAAACACCGGGGAGCTGTTTTTT	CASGEAQPNTGELFF
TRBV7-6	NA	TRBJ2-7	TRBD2	TGTGCCAGCAGCTTCGGGGGGGGTTGGGCGGAGAGCTCCTACGAGCAGTACTTC	CASSFGGGWAESSYEQYF
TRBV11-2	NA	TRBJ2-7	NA	TGTGCCAGCAGCTTAGGGACCCCCTACGAGCAGTACTTC	CASSLGTPYEQYF
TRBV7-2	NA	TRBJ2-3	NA	TGTGCCAGCAGCTTAGTAACTACGGGGGTCGATACGCAGTATTTT	CASSLVTTGVDTQYF
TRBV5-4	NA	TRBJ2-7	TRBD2	TGTGCCAGCAGCTCTCGGGCGGGGGGGCGGTACGAGCAGTACTTC	CASSSRAGGRYEQYF
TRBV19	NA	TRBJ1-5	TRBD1	TGTGCCAGTACCCTGACAAGGGGGCATAGCAATCAGCCCCAGCATTTT	CASTLTRGHSNQPQHF
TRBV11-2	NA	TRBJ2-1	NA	TGTGCCAGCAGCTTAATGGCTCTCTCAGGCTACAATGAGCAGTTCTTC	CASSLMALSGYNEQFF
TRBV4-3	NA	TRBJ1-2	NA	TGCGCCAGCAGCCAAGATGGGGGACCCTATGGCTACACCTTC	CASSQDGGPYGYTF
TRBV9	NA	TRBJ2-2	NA	TGTGCCAGCAGCGTCGGACGGACGAACACCGGGGAGCTGTTTTTT	CASSVGRTNTGELFF
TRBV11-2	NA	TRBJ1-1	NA	TGTGCCAGCAGCATCGGGGTCAACACTGAAGCTTTCTTT	CASSIGVNTEAFF
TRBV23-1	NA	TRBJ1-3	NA	TGCGCCAGCAGTCGATCGACGGACTCTGGAAACACCATATATTTT	CASSRSTDSGNTIYF
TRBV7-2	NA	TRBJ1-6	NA	TGTGCCAGCAGCTTAGAGGGACTGGGCAATTCACCCCTCCACTTT	CASSLEGLGNSPLHF
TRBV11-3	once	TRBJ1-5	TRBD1	TGTGCCAGCAGCTCGCCGTGGGACAGGGTTTTCCAGCCCCAGCATTTT	CASSSPWDRVFQPQHF
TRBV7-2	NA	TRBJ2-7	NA	TGTGCCAGCAGCTTAGCCTTGGGGGAGCAGTACTTC	CASSLALGEQYF
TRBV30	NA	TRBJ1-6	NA	TGTGCCTCGACAGTTACTAAGGGCTATAATTCACCCCTCCACTTT	CASTVTKGYNSPLHF
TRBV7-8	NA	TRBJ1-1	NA	TGTGCCAGCAGCTCACAGATGGACAGTAGTTATTTAGCTTTCTTT	CASSSQMDSSYLAFF
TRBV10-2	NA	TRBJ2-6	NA	TGCGCCAGCAGTGTACGGGGGAGCTCTGGGGCCAACGTCCTGACTTTC	CASSVRGSSGANVLTF
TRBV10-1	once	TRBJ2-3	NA	TGCGCCAGCAGTGAGTCGAGACCCACAGATACGCAGTATTTT	CASSESRPTDTQYF
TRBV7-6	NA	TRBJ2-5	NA	TGTGCCAGCAGCTTAGAAGGGCGGTACCAAGAGACCCAGTACTTC	CASSLEGRYQETQYF
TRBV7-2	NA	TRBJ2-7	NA	TGTGCCAGCAACCCCTCCATCCGGAGCTCCTACGAGCAGTACTTC	CASNPSIRSSYEQYF
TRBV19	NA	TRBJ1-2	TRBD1	TGTGCCAGTAGTCCTCGAGGACAGGTGGGGCCTGATGGCTACACCTTC	CASSPRGQVGPDGYTF
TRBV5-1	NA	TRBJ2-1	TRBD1	TGCGCCAGCAGCTTTATGACAGGGTACAATGAGCAGTTCTTC	CASSFMTGYNEQFF
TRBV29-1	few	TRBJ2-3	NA	TGCAGCGTTGATCGGCCTCAAGGCACAGATACGCAGTATTTT	CSVDRPQGTDTQYF
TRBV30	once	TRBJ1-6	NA	TGTGCCTGGAGTTCAGGGATTAGCTCCTATAATTCACCCCTCCACTTT	CAWSSGISSYNSPLHF
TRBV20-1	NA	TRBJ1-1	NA	TGCAGTGCTAGAAAGAACACTGAAGCTTTCTTT	CSARKNTEAFF
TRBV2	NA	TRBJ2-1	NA	TGTGCCAGCAGCTATGGTGAGCAGTTCTTC	CASSYGEQFF
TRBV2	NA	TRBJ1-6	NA	TGTGCCAGCAGTCAGGGGCTGTCACCCCTCCACTTT	CASSQGLSPLHF
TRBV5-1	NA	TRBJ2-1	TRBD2	TGCGCCAGCATAGCGGGGGTCTCCTACAATGAGCAGTTCTTC	CASIAGVSYNEQFF
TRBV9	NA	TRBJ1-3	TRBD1	TGTGCCAGCAGCGATAGAAAAGACAGGGAAAGAAACACCATATATTTT	CASSDRKDRERNTIYF
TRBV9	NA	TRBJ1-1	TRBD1	TGTGCCAGCAGCGACGGGACAGAGTCGAGTGGGACTGAAGCTTTCTTT	CASSDGTESSGTEAFF
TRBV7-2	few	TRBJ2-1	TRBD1	TGTGCCAGCAGCTTAGGACAGGGCAACAATGAGCAGTTCTTC	CASSLGQGNNEQFF
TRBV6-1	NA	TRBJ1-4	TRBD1	TGTGCCAGCAGGGGGACAGGGGGCCTTGAAAAACTGTTTTTT	CASRGTGGLEKLFF